This is a list of T cell receptor beta chains from one sample in a study of T cells and Merkel cell carcinoma outcomes. Profiled with immunoSEQ multiplex PCR; TCRdb holds only in-frame clones, not every one. The table records some 19,000 clones, roughly 87% of them present only once. Input material: tumor tissue from Merkel cell carcinoma. These receptors all stem from a human donor with Merkel cell carcinoma. The CDR3 runs from the conserved cysteine through the conserved F or W. D genes are given only for firm matches. Expanded clones are given a class, and other clones once, few, many or no size at all.

DNA: TGTGCCAGCTCAAAAGAGAGGGAACGCAATCAGCCCCAGCATTTT
CDR3: CASSKERERNQPQHF
V: TRBV18
J: TRBJ1-5
length: 15
size: -
D: -

DNA: TGCGCCAGCAGCCCCCCAGGTATTTGGGGACGCTCACCCCTCCACTTT
CDR3: CASSPPGIWGRSPLHF
V: TRBV5-1
J: TRBJ1-6
length: 16
size: -
D: -

DNA: TGTGCCAGCAGTTACCCCGACTGGGGCAGACTCGACGAGCAGTACTTC
CDR3: CASSYPDWGRLDEQYF
V: TRBV6-6
J: TRBJ2-7
length: 16
size: -
D: -

DNA: TGTGCCAGCAGCCGCGACGTTGGCAGACTCCTTTATGGCTACACCTTC
CDR3: CASSRDVGRLLYGYTF
V: TRBV11-2
J: TRBJ1-2
length: 16
size: -
D: -

DNA: TGCGCCAGCAGCTTGCGGGGACAGGGGAGGGCATATGGCTACACCTTC
CDR3: CASSLRGQGRAYGYTF
V: TRBV5-1
J: TRBJ1-2
length: 16
size: once
D: TRBD1

DNA: TGCGCCAGCAGCTTGGCCCTGGGGCTGAACACTGAAGCTTTCTTT
CDR3: CASSLALGLNTEAFF
V: TRBV5-1
J: TRBJ1-1
length: 15
size: once
D: -

DNA: TGTGCCAGCAGCTTGTTGGGGGGTCAGCCCCAGCATTTT
CDR3: CASSLLGGQPQHF
V: TRBV7-3
J: TRBJ1-5
length: 13
size: -
D: -

DNA: TGTGCCAGCAGTGACACAGGGGAAAGTCGAGCCAAAAACATTCAGTACTTC
CDR3: CASSDTGESRAKNIQYF
V: TRBV7-9
J: TRBJ2-4
length: 17
size: few
D: TRBD1

DNA: TGCAGCGTTGTCCCCGGTCCCCAAGAGACCCAGTACTTC
CDR3: CSVVPGPQETQYF
V: TRBV29-1
J: TRBJ2-5
length: 13
size: once
D: -

DNA: TGTGCCAGCAGCGACGGGACTAGCCTTGGGGAGACCCAGTACTTC
CDR3: CASSDGTSLGETQYF
V: TRBV9
J: TRBJ2-5
length: 15
size: few
D: TRBD2

DNA: TGTGCCATCAGTCCTGGACCGCGTACAAATCAGCCCCAGCATTTT
CDR3: CAISPGPRTNQPQHF
V: TRBV10-3
J: TRBJ1-5
length: 15
size: -
D: -

DNA: TGTGCCAGCAGTCGGGGGCGGAAGACCCAGTACTTC
CDR3: CASSRGRKTQYF
V: TRBV25-1
J: TRBJ2-5
length: 12
size: -
D: -

DNA: TGCGCCAGCAGTGGGAACGGGTACGAGCAGTACTTC
CDR3: CASSGNGYEQYF
V: TRBV10-2
J: TRBJ2-7
length: 12
size: -
D: -

DNA: TGTGCCAGCAGCTTAGGGGTGCGGGGGGCTCCTCTCGGCTACACCTTC
CDR3: CASSLGVRGAPLGYTF
V: TRBV7-9
J: TRBJ1-2
length: 16
size: -
D: -

DNA: TGCGCCAGCAGCCAGGGAGGGGCCCGTTCCTACGAGCAGTACTTC
CDR3: CASSQGGARSYEQYF
V: TRBV5-1
J: TRBJ2-7
length: 15
size: -
D: TRBD2

DNA: TGTGCCAGCGTTCGATGGCACGAGACCCAGTACTTC
CDR3: CASVRWHETQYF
V: TRBV2
J: TRBJ2-5
length: 12
size: -
D: -

DNA: TGTGCTAGTGGTTTGGGGCCACGCGAGCAGTACTTC
CDR3: CASGLGPREQYF
V: TRBV12-5
J: TRBJ2-7
length: 12
size: -
D: -

DNA: TGTGCCAGCTCACATCCAGGGGTGGATGGGGCCAACGTCCTGACTTTC
CDR3: CASSHPGVDGANVLTF
V: TRBV18
J: TRBJ2-6
length: 16
size: -
D: -

DNA: TGTGCCTGGAGGGGGACAGGGATAGAAGCTTTCTTT
CDR3: CAWRGTGIEAFF
V: TRBV30
J: TRBJ1-1
length: 12
size: -
D: TRBD1

DNA: TGCAGCGTCATAGAGGGAGGGGTGGGTACGCAGTATTTT
CDR3: CSVIEGGVGTQYF
V: TRBV29-1
J: TRBJ2-3
length: 13
size: -
D: TRBD2

DNA: TGTGCCAGTCCCCGGCGGCGGTCCGGGGGGGAGCAGTTCTTC
CDR3: CASPRRRSGGEQFF
V: TRBV19
J: TRBJ2-1
length: 14
size: -
D: TRBD2

DNA: TGCGCCAGCAGCCACTCAGCTTATGGCTACACCTTC
CDR3: CASSHSAYGYTF
V: TRBV4-1
J: TRBJ1-2
length: 12
size: -
D: -

DNA: TGTGCCAGCAGCTCGCAGACAGGGTCCTACGAGCAGTACTTC
CDR3: CASSSQTGSYEQYF
V: TRBV11-3
J: TRBJ2-7
length: 14
size: -
D: TRBD1

DNA: TGTGCCAGCAGCCCGGGGGTGTTTCCAGCTTATAACTATGGCTACACCTTC
CDR3: CASSPGVFPAYNYGYTF
V: TRBV16
J: TRBJ1-2
length: 17
size: -
D: -

DNA: TGTGCCAGCAGAACCGGGACTAGCGGGGAGGATGAGCAGTTCTTC
CDR3: CASRTGTSGEDEQFF
V: TRBV6-5
J: TRBJ2-1
length: 15
size: -
D: TRBD2

DNA: TGTGCCATCAGTGACCTCCCGGGACTAGCGGGAACAGTCTCCCGAATTGAGCAGTTCTTC
CDR3: CAISDLPGLAGTVSRIEQFF
V: TRBV10-3
J: TRBJ2-1
length: 20
size: -
D: TRBD2

DNA: TGTGCTAGTGGTTTGAAGATAGCGGGGGGCACCGGGGAGCTGTTTTTT
CDR3: CASGLKIAGGTGELFF
V: TRBV12-5
J: TRBJ2-2
length: 16
size: -
D: TRBD2

DNA: TGTGCCAGCAGTTACACCAGCGGGGGGCTGAACACTGAAGCTTTCTTT
CDR3: CASSYTSGGLNTEAFF
V: TRBV6-5
J: TRBJ1-1
length: 16
size: once
D: -

DNA: TGCGCCAGCAGCATGGAGGCCGGGATTCGGTACGAGCAGTACTTC
CDR3: CASSMEAGIRYEQYF
V: TRBV5-1
J: TRBJ2-7
length: 15
size: -
D: -

DNA: TGTGCCAGCAGCAACCGGGAGAAACAGTACTTC
CDR3: CASSNREKQYF
V: TRBV6-6
J: TRBJ2-7
length: 11
size: -
D: -

DNA: TGTGCCAGTCATTCCGGGACTCCCGGTGGGACCCAGTACTTC
CDR3: CASHSGTPGGTQYF
V: TRBV19
J: TRBJ2-5
length: 14
size: few
D: -

DNA: TGTGCCAGCAGTTACAGTACTTATAATTCACCCCTCCACTTT
CDR3: CASSYSTYNSPLHF
V: TRBV6-5
J: TRBJ1-6
length: 14
size: -
D: -

DNA: TGTGCCAGCTCAACACAGGGGGGCTATGGCTACACCTTC
CDR3: CASSTQGGYGYTF
V: TRBV18
J: TRBJ1-2
length: 13
size: -
D: TRBD1

DNA: TGCGCCAGCAGCTTGGCTTCTTCGGCCGGGGAGCTGTTTTTT
CDR3: CASSLASSAGELFF
V: TRBV5-1
J: TRBJ2-2
length: 14
size: -
D: -

DNA: TGTGCCAGCTCACCATCGGGACACCGGGGGGAGACCCAGTACTTC
CDR3: CASSPSGHRGETQYF
V: TRBV18
J: TRBJ2-5
length: 15
size: -
D: -

DNA: TGTGCCAGCAGCCCCGACCTCCTTGGAAACACCATATATTTT
CDR3: CASSPDLLGNTIYF
V: TRBV7-9
J: TRBJ1-3
length: 14
size: -
D: -

DNA: TGTGCCAGCAGCTTAGTCAGGGGGAGCACCGGGGAGCTGTTTTTT
CDR3: CASSLVRGSTGELFF
V: TRBV7-8
J: TRBJ2-2
length: 15
size: few
D: TRBD1

DNA: TGCGCCAGCAGCCTTGCAGGCAGCGTGAACACTGAAGCTTTCTTT
CDR3: CASSLAGSVNTEAFF
V: TRBV5-1
J: TRBJ1-1
length: 15
size: -
D: -

DNA: TGCGCCAGCAGCCAAGATCCCATTGACGAGCAGTACTTC
CDR3: CASSQDPIDEQYF
V: TRBV4-1
J: TRBJ2-7
length: 13
size: -
D: -

DNA: TGTGCCAGCAAGGTATTCGGAGAGACCCAGTACTTC
CDR3: CASKVFGETQYF
V: TRBV2
J: TRBJ2-5
length: 12
size: -
D: -

DNA: TGTGCCAGCAGCTTGGCCTGGACAGGGTCTGATGAAAAACTGTTTTTT
CDR3: CASSLAWTGSDEKLFF
V: TRBV5-6
J: TRBJ1-4
length: 16
size: -
D: TRBD1

DNA: TGCAGCGTCGGTGATTCTAACTATGGCTACACCTTC
CDR3: CSVGDSNYGYTF
V: TRBV29-1
J: TRBJ1-2
length: 12
size: few
D: -